These 9 T cell receptor beta chains came from one sample sequenced in a study of blood T cell repertoires in COVID-19. Produced via immunoSEQ multiplex PCR; TCRdb's table is partial and in-frame only. This sample has about 190,000 clones, with about 85% found just once. Sequenced input: peripheral blood. These TCRs come from a man at least 80 years old with COVID-19, enrolled during active disease.

The gene calls are TRBV5-4 and TRBJ1-2; D ambiguous. There are 14 residues in the CDR3. With 3 bases removed from V and 6 bases from J, the gap between germline ends came to 15 bases. In germline, CDR1 is SGHNT, CDR2 YYREEE (reference sequence). The CDR3 loop is CASSSQRTEDGYTF. Written as DNA, the CDR3 is TGTGCCAGCAGCTCCCAAAGGACGGAGGATGGCTACACCTTC.

The chain carries TRBV6-5 and TRBJ1-5; D gene uncertain. The CDR3 contains 14 residues. V was clipped by 5 bases and J by 1 base, with 9 bases between them. CDR1 and CDR2 (germline): MNHEY, SVGAGI. In nucleotides, the CDR3 is TGTGCCAGCAGTACCGGGATAAGCAATCAGCCCCAGCATTTT. It is translated as CASSTGISNQPQHF.

DNA of the CDR3: TGTGCCAGCAGCCGCCACAGGGAGCAGCCCCAGCATTTT. It translates to CASSRHREQPQHF. V and J are TRBV7-2 and TRBJ1-5; tentative D call: TRBD1 (6 bases). The germline V gene has CDR1 SGHTA and CDR2 FQGNSA. Trimming took off 5 bases at V and 7 bases at J, with 12 bases between the two ends. The CDR3 contains 13 residues.

The chain is built from TRBV4-2 and TRBJ1-2; D unresolved. The CDR3 contains 13 residues. CDR1 and CDR2 from the germline V gene are LGHNA and YNFKEQ. Trimming left V 0 bases short and J 8 bases short, with 10 bases between. The CDR3 coding sequence is TGTGCCAGCAGCCAAGATCGTAGTCGCGGCTACACCTTC. Translating it yields CASSQDRSRGYTF.

Notes on this clone: The same CDR3 can be traced to other DNA sequences in this sample. The chain carries TRBV5-4 and TRBJ1-1; possible D gene TRBD1, 5 bases. V gave up 0 bases and J gave up 0 bases, with 6 bases separating them. Per the germline V gene, CDR1 is SGHNT and CDR2 is YYREEE (reference sequence). The CDR3 is 14 amino acids. CDR3 sequence: CASSLGGLNTEAFF. The DNA for the CDR3 is TGTGCCAGCAGCTTGGGGGGCTTGAACACTGAAGCTTTCTTT.

The CDR3 bases are TGTGCCGCTTCGACAGGAGATGGGCCCCAGCATTTT. It encodes CAASTGDGPQHF. The chain is built from TRBV10-3 and TRBJ1-5; D perhaps matches TRBD1 (6 bases). V was clipped by 11 bases and J by 9 bases, with 17 bases between them. Germline-derived CDR1 and CDR2 are ENHRY and SYGVKD. The CDR3 sequence is 12 residues long.

The rearrangement joins TRBV2 to TRBJ1-4, with 8 bases lining up with TRBD1. Trimming took 6 bases from V and 11 from J; bases not matched to a gene: 11. CDR1 SNHLY and CDR2 FYNNEI come from the germline V gene. The CDR3 has 14 amino acids. As DNA, the CDR3 is TGTGCCAGCAGGTTTGGGACAGGAAGCGGGAAACTGTTTTTT. Its translation is CASRFGTGSGKLFF.

J is TRBJ1-4 and V is TRBV28; a possible D gene is TRBD1 (5 bases). The CDR3 totals 15 residues. Germline V gene sequence: CDR1 MDHEN, CDR2 SYDVKM. V lost 5 bases and J 7 bases, leaving 17 bases between the germline ends. The CDR3, as DNA: TGTGCCAGCAGTAACGATGGGGGGACGCCTGAAAAACTGTTTTTT. This codes for CASSNDGGTPEKLFF.

The V call is TRBV10-3, the J call TRBJ2-5, with 10 bases fitting TRBD1. This CDR3 is built from 15 residues. V was clipped by 3 bases and J by 6 bases; unmatched bases: 7. The germline V gene encodes CDR1 ENHRY and CDR2 SYGVKD. CDR3 bases: TGTGCCATCAGTGAATCGGGACAGGGGATTCAGACCCAGTACTTC. Protein sequence: CAISESGQGIQTQYF.